Shown below are 17 T cell receptor beta chains from a single sample sequenced in a study of blood T cell repertoires in COVID-19. Sequenced by immunoSEQ multiplex PCR; TCRdb stores in-frame clones only, minus some. In the table there are about 350,000 clones, roughly 87% of which are singletons. Sequencing input: PBMCs or T cells enriched from blood (not recorded which). The receptors derive from a woman in her thirties who had recovered from COVID-19.

The genes are TRBV5-4 and TRBJ1-6; unclear D gene. Deletions cut 3 bases from V and 5 bases from J, with 18 bases between. The CDR3 is 17 amino acids. CDR1 and CDR2 (germline): SGHNT, YYREEE (reference sequence). CDR3 sequence (DNA): TGTGCCAGCAGCTGGCTCGACTCCGCGCCCGATAATTCACCCCTCCACTTT. It codes for CASSWLDSAPDNSPLHF. Supplemented by reference TRBV5-4 and TRBJ1-6, the full variable domain reads ETGVTQSPTHLIKTRGQQVTLRCSSQSGHNTVSWYQQALGQGPQFIFQYYREEENGRGNFPPRFSGLQFPNYSSELNVNALELDDSALYLCASSWLDSAPDNSPLHFGNGTRLTVT.

CDR3 DNA sequence: TGTGCCAGCAGCTCCGCCGAGGACAGCTTTAACTATGGCTACACCTTC. This encodes CASSSAEDSFNYGYTF. This chain uses TRBV5-4 with TRBJ1-2; D is perhaps TRBD1 (6 bases). The germline V and J ends were trimmed by 3 bases and 1 base, with 16 bases remaining between them. The germline CDR1 and CDR2 sequences are SGHNT and YYREEE (reference sequence). The CDR3 is 16 residues long.

The chain combines TRBV18 with TRBJ2-6; maybe TRBD2 (5 bases). Trimming stripped 6 bases from V and 0 bases from J, with 9 bases between. The CDR3 sequence is 15 residues long. From germline, CDR1 is KGHSH and CDR2 LQKENI. The CDR3 DNA sequence: TGTGCCAGCTCTCGACGGGACTCTGGGGCCAACGTCCTGACTTTC. The encoded protein is CASSRRDSGANVLTF.

The chain couples TRBV5-1 to TRBJ1-2, with D uncertain. The length of the CDR3 is 16 residues. CDR1 and CDR2 from the germline V gene are SGHRS and YFSETQ. Trimming stripped 0 bases from V and 4 bases from J, with 16 bases between. For the CDR3, the DNA is TGCGCCAGCAGCTTGGGCACGGCGGGTGTTAGCTATGGCTACACCTTC. This encodes CASSLGTAGVSYGYTF.

The V call is TRBV6-5, the J call TRBJ1-4, with D possibly being TRBD1 (5 bases). The germline CDR1 and CDR2 sequences are MNHEY and SVGAGI. V gave up 5 bases and J gave up 5 bases, with 15 bases separating them. This CDR3 region has 15 residues. The CDR3 loop reads CASSPPGLTNEKLFF. The CDR3 nucleotides read TGTGCCAGCAGTCCGCCGGGACTGACGAATGAAAAACTGTTTTTT.

V is TRBV14 and J is TRBJ2-1; no definite D call. Trimming removed 0 bases from V and 4 bases from J, with 13 bases in between. The CDR3 length is 16 residues. CDR1 is SGHDN, CDR2 FVKESK, per germline. The CDR3 loop is CASSQDGFGGYNEQFF. In nucleotides, the CDR3 is TGTGCCAGCAGCCAAGATGGTTTTGGCGGTTACAATGAGCAGTTCTTC.

The V call is TRBV29-1, the J call TRBJ1-2, with 8 bases fitting TRBD1. The CDR3 has 12 amino acids. Germline V gene lookup returns CDR1 SQVTM and CDR2 ANQGSEA. Trimming took 7 bases from V and 5 from J; bases not matched to a gene: 6. The CDR3 is CSGVTGVYGYTF. DNA of the CDR3: TGCAGCGGGGTGACAGGGGTTTATGGCTACACCTTC.

The CDR3 spells CASSSDRDYEQYF. CDR3 nucleotide sequence: TGCGCCAGCAGTTCGGACAGAGACTACGAGCAGTACTTC. The V and J genes are TRBV10-2 and TRBJ2-7, with D perhaps TRBD1 (6 bases). Per germline, CDR1 WSHSY and CDR2 SAAADI. V dropped 5 bases and J dropped 3 bases, with 11 bases sitting between them. The CDR3 spans 13 residues.

The chain is built from TRBV27 and TRBJ1-6, with D maybe TRBD1 (6 bases). Trimming removed 2 bases at V and 0 bases at J, with 11 bases between. Germline lookup yields CDR1 MNHEY and CDR2 SMNVEV (reference sequence). The length of the CDR3 is 17 residues. This CDR3 is CASSLPRGGSYNSPLHF. As DNA, the CDR3 is TGTGCCAGCAGTTTACCCAGGGGCGGCTCCTATAATTCACCCCTCCACTTT.

The chain links TRBV7-9 to TRBJ1-3; perhaps TRBD1 as D (6 bases). V was clipped by 3 bases and J by 4 bases, with 10 bases between them. Germline V CDR1 and CDR2: SEHNR, FQNEAQ (reference sequence). The CDR3 covers 14 residues. CDR3 in DNA: TGTGCCAGCAGCTTCCCACAGGGAGGAAACACCATATATTTT. Residues: CASSFPQGGNTIYF.

V usage is TRBV7-9 and J usage is TRBJ2-3; no reliable D call. The CDR3 consists of 12 residues. Trimming took 5 bases from V and 6 from J, leaving 9 bases between them. The germline V gene encodes CDR1 SEHNR and CDR2 FQNEAQ (reference sequence). CDR3 sequence reads: CASSPPRDTQYF. The CDR3 bases are TGTGCCAGCAGCCCCCCGCGGGATACGCAGTATTTT.

This clone was recorded once. The J gene is TRBJ1-5, the V gene TRBV5-6; 7 positions match TRBD1. The CDR3 totals 16 residues. Trimming removed 4 bases from V and 0 bases from J; junction bases left unmatched: 7. Germline CDR1 reads SGHDT; CDR2 reads YYEEEE. The CDR3 spells CASSLGQVLSNQPQHF. The CDR3 bases are TGTGCCAGCAGCCTCGGACAGGTCCTTAGCAATCAGCCCCAGCATTTT.

The table lists this clone with a few counts. Other nucleotide sequences from this sample produce the same CDR3. V gene TRBV30 combines with J gene TRBJ1-1, with TRBD1 matching 7 bases. Per the germline V gene, CDR1 is GTSNPN and CDR2 is SVGIG (reference sequence). The CDR3 totals 12 residues. V gave up 5 bases and J gave up 1 base; unmatched junction bases: 1. The CDR3 region is CAWGQANTEAFF. CDR3 DNA: TGTGCCTGGGGACAGGCGAACACTGAAGCTTTCTTT.

This sequence joins TRBV5-1 and TRBJ2-7; 8 nucleotides align to TRBD1. The trim removed 7 bases at V and 1 base at J, leaving 4 bases unmatched. The CDR3 is 13 amino acids. Germline values: CDR1 SGHRS, CDR2 YFSETQ. The CDR3 nucleotides read TGCGCCAGCGAAGGACAGGGTTCCTACGAGCAGTACTTC. Amino acid sequence: CASEGQGSYEQYF.

The chain recombines TRBV28 with TRBJ2-7; D uncertain. This CDR3 contains 15 residues. V lost 2 bases and J lost 2, with 13 bases in between. CDR1 and CDR2 (germline): MDHEN, SYDVKM. The CDR3, as DNA: TGTGCCAGCAGTTTAGCCATTCTTGGAGCCTACGAGCAGTACTTC. Amino acids: CASSLAILGAYEQYF.

The chain is built from TRBV19 and TRBJ1-5; 7 bases align to TRBD1. V trimming: 2 bases; J trimming: 1 base; junction bases outside the gene matches: 5. Germline CDR1 and CDR2: LNHDA and SQIVND (reference sequence). This CDR3 has 16 amino acids. The CDR3 protein is CASSILPGGSNQPQHF. The CDR3 nucleotides are TGTGCCAGTAGTATACTACCAGGGGGAAGCAATCAGCCCCAGCATTTT.

A single count supports this clone. DNA of the CDR3: TGTGCCAGCAGTGATACAGGGTCGGGCTACACCTTC. Translating it yields CASSDTGSGYTF. This chain links TRBV28 with TRBJ1-2; maybe TRBD1 (6 bases). Germline V gene data show CDR1 as MDHEN and CDR2 as SYDVKM. Trimming stripped 5 bases from V and 8 bases from J, with 12 bases between. The CDR3 runs 12 residues.